The 9 T cell receptor beta chains below come from one sample, sequenced in a study of blood T cell repertoires in COVID-19. Sequencing used immunoSEQ multiplex PCR; TCRdb keeps in-frame clones, though not all of them. The sample consists of 250,000 to 350,000 clones, roughly 90% of them appearing once. Specimen: peripheral blood. These receptors all come from a woman aged 50 to 60 who had recovered from COVID-19.

This chain joins TRBV18 and TRBJ2-1; 9 bases line up with TRBD2. The trim removed 0 bases at V and 9 bases at J, leaving 6 bases unmatched. The CDR3 has 15 residues. Germline values: CDR1 KGHSH, CDR2 LQKENI. CDR3: CASSPPAGGRGEQFF. The DNA for the CDR3 is TGTGCCAGCTCACCACCGGCGGGGGGGCGGGGTGAGCAGTTCTTC.

The V and J genes are TRBV5-1 and TRBJ1-1; TRBD1 matches 9 bases. V was clipped by 3 bases and J by 3 bases; unmatched bases: 3. The CDR3 extends over 14 amino acids. Germline V gene sequence: CDR1 SGHRS, CDR2 YFSETQ. This CDR3 reads CASSWGQGDTEAFF. The CDR3 DNA reads as TGCGCCAGCAGCTGGGGACAGGGAGACACTGAAGCTTTCTTT.

This chain joins TRBV7-9 and TRBJ1-4; D might be TRBD1 (5 bases). Trimming removed 1 base from V and 8 bases from J, with 14 bases in between. CDR1 is SEHNR and CDR2 is FQNEAQ in the germline V gene (reference sequence). CDR3 length: 15 residues. The CDR3 DNA sequence: TGTGCCAGCAGCTTAGGAGGCAGGGAGGACGAAAAACTGTTTTTT. Residues: CASSLGGREDEKLFF.

This clone has only one observation. The CDR3 nucleotides are TGTGCCAGCAGCCAAGATCCGGACGGCCCGGGGGGTGGCTACACCTTC. The encoded protein is CASSQDPDGPGGGYTF. The chain has TRBV3-1 (or the pseudogene TRBV3-2) and TRBJ1-2; the D gene is possibly TRBD1 (5 bases). Between the trimmed V and J ends, which lost 0 bases and 7 bases, there was a span of 18 bases. Germline V gives CDR1 LGHDT, CDR2 YNNKEL (reference sequence). The CDR3 loop spans 16 amino acids.

The rearrangement joins TRBV11-2 to TRBJ2-3; D is perhaps TRBD1 (5 bases). The CDR3 runs to 14 residues. Germline V gene data show CDR1 as SGHAT and CDR2 as FQNNGV. V lost 1 base, J lost 5 bases, and 10 bases lay in between. The CDR3 DNA is TGTGCCAGCAGCTTAGCCAGGGATAGAGATACGCAGTATTTT. It codes for CASSLARDRDTQYF.

This clone is a singleton in its sample. The chain is built from TRBV11-1 and TRBJ1-1; D perhaps matches TRBD1 (5 bases). The germline gives CDR1 SGHAT, CDR2 FQDESV (reference sequence). The CDR3 is 13 residues long. Trimming pared 7 bases from V and 5 bases from J, leaving 14 bases between. CDR3 amino acids: CASTSQRGTEAFF. The CDR3 DNA sequence: TGTGCCAGCACCTCCCAGCGGGGGACTGAAGCTTTCTTT.

This sequence joins TRBV18 and TRBJ2-3; no firm D call. V shed 0 bases and J shed 1 base, with 2 bases lying between them. Germline assignment: CDR1 KGHSH and CDR2 LQKENI. The length of the CDR3 is 13 residues. The CDR3 DNA reads TGTGCCAGCTCACCACCCGGCACAGATACGCAGTATTTT. Its translation is CASSPPGTDTQYF.

This sequence joins TRBV28 and TRBJ1-1; a weak D match, TRBD1 (5 bases). Germline V gene sequence: CDR1 MDHEN, CDR2 SYDVKM. V shed 6 bases and J shed 0 bases, with 8 bases lying between them. The CDR3 consists of 13 residues. The CDR3: CASRLTVNTEAFF. In DNA, the CDR3 is TGTGCCAGCAGACTGACAGTGAACACTGAAGCTTTCTTT.

V usage is TRBV7-3 and J usage is TRBJ2-3, with TRBD2 as a possible D gene (6 bases). The length of the CDR3 is 15 residues. With 5 bases removed from V and 5 bases from J, the gap between germline ends came to 17 bases. CDR1 is SGHTA, CDR2 FQGTGA, per germline. DNA for the CDR3: TGTGCCAGCAGCCCTCTCCAGGGACTGGTAGATACGCAGTATTTT. Protein: CASSPLQGLVDTQYF.